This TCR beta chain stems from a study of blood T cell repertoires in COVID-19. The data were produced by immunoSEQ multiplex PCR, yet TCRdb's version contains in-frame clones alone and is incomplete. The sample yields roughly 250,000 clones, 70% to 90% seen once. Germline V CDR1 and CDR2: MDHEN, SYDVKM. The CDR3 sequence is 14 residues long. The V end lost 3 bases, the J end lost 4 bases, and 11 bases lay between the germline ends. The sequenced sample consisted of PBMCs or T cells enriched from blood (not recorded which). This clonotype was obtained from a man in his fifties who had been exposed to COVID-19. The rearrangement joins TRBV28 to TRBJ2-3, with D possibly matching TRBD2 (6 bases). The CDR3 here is CASSLAGSADTQYF. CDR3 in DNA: TGTGCCAGCAGTTTGGCGGGGTCTGCAGATACGCAGTATTTT. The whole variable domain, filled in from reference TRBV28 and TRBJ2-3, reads DVKVTQSSRYLVKRTGEKVFLECVQDMDHENMFWYRQDPGLGLRLIYFSYDVKMKEKGDIPEGYSVSREKKERFSLILESASTNQTSMYLCASSLAGSADTQYFGPGTRLTVL.